These 32 T cell receptor beta chains share one sample of origin, sequenced in a study of long-term antiretroviral therapy in people with HIV. Run at survey level, the immunoSEQ assay was version v3.0. The protocol was immunoSEQ multiplex PCR, while the TCRdb copy is restricted to in-frame clones and leaves out a portion. The sample has tens of thousands of clones, 94% seen once. Sequencing used unsorted PBMCs, obtained just over 7.3 years after starting antiretroviral therapy. Receptors originate from a man aged 50 to 60 with HIV.

The gene calls are TRBV9 and TRBJ2-3, with 9 bases that match TRBD2. V dropped 6 bases and J dropped 1; count of bases not matched to a gene: 3. Germline values: CDR1 SGDLS, CDR2 YYNGEE. CDR3 size: 14 residues. The CDR3 sequence is CASNIAGGTDTQYF. The CDR3 region has the DNA TGTGCCAGCAACATAGCGGGGGGCACAGATACGCAGTATTTT. Combining the CDR3 with reference TRBV9 and TRBJ2-3 gives the whole variable domain DSGVTQTPKHLITATGQRVTLRCSPRSGDLSVYWYQQSLDQGLQFLIQYYNGEERAKGNILERFSAQQFPDLHSELNLSSLELGDSALYFCASNIAGGTDTQYFGPGTRLTVL.

V is TRBV30 and J is TRBJ1-2; 8 bases map to TRBD1. The CDR3 is 13 amino acids. CDR1 is GTSNPN, CDR2 SVGIG, per germline (reference sequence). Trimming removed 5 bases from V and 2 bases from J; junction bases left unmatched: 4. Written as DNA, the CDR3 is TGTGCCTGGGACAGGGGATCCAACTATGGCTACACCTTC. This codes for CAWDRGSNYGYTF. Together with reference TRBV30 and TRBJ1-2, the CDR3 gives the full variable domain: SQTIHQWPATLVQPVGSPLSLECTVEGTSNPNLYWYRQAAGRGLQLLFYSVGIGQISSEVPQNLSASRPQDRQFILSSKKLLLSDSGFYLCAWDRGSNYGYTFGSGTRLTVV.

This rearrangement joins TRBV5-6 to TRBJ2-2, with a weak D call TRBD1 (7 bases). Trimming cost V 0 bases and J 5 bases, with 20 bases left between them. The germline V gene has CDR1 SGHDT and CDR2 YYEEEE. CDR3 size: 18 residues. In DNA, the CDR3 is TGTGCCAGCAGCTTGGATTTTAAAGGACAGGCGGGGACCGGGGAGCTGTTTTTT. As protein: CASSLDFKGQAGTGELFF.

J is TRBJ1-1 and V is TRBV2; no clear D gene. The germline V gene has CDR1 SNHLY and CDR2 FYNNEI. CDR3 size: 14 residues. V lost 7 bases and J lost 2, with 14 bases in between. This CDR3 reads CASTLPSINTEAFF. The CDR3 DNA reads TGTGCCAGCACCTTGCCTTCCATTAACACTGAAGCTTTCTTT.

V and J are TRBV11-2 and TRBJ1-2, with D unclear. CDR1 is SGHAT, CDR2 FQNNGV, per germline. The V end was cut by 4 bases, the J end by 7 bases, with 10 bases between. The CDR3 loop spans 12 amino acids. The CDR3 reads CASSSEGSGYTF. The CDR3, as DNA: TGTGCCAGCAGCTCAGAGGGTTCTGGCTACACCTTC.

The genes are TRBV28 and TRBJ1-4; tentative D call: TRBD1 (5 bases). Per the germline V gene, CDR1 is MDHEN and CDR2 is SYDVKM. CDR3 length equals 14 residues. V shed 6 bases and J shed 5 bases, with 13 bases lying between them. The CDR3 coding sequence is TGTGCCAGCAGCGGGATTGGGGGGAATGAAAAACTGTTTTTT. It codes for CASSGIGGNEKLFF.

The chain has TRBV13 and TRBJ1-4; D may be TRBD1 (5 bases). There are 16 residues in the CDR3. Germline CDR1 is PRHDT and CDR2 is FYEKMQ (reference sequence). Trimming took 4 bases from V and 7 from J, leaving 19 bases between them. DNA for the CDR3: TGTGCCAGCAGCTCCAGAGCGGGGGTAGAGTCTGAAAAACTGTTTTTT. Translation gives CASSSRAGVESEKLFF.

CDR3 DNA: TGTGCTAGTGGTTCCTCCGGGACAACTAGAAGCTCCTATAATTCACCCCTCCACTTT. Its translation is CASGSSGTTRSSYNSPLHF. This chain connects TRBV12-5 to TRBJ1-6; perhaps TRBD1 as D (6 bases). The length of the CDR3 is 19 residues. The germline V gene encodes CDR1 LGHNT and CDR2 FRNRAP. V lost 4 bases and J lost 0, with 19 bases in between. The full variable domain, rest sourced from reference TRBV12-5 and TRBJ1-6, is DARVTQTPRHKVTEMGQEVTMRCQPILGHNTVFWYRQTMMQGLELLAYFRNRAPLDDSGMPKDRFSAEMPDATLATLKIQPSEPRDSAVYFCASGSSGTTRSSYNSPLHFGNGTRLTVT.

V gene TRBV11-3 combines with J gene TRBJ1-1; D gene uncertain. This CDR3 contains 13 residues. The V and J ends lost 5 bases and 2 bases respectively, with 9 bases between them. Germline CDR1 is SGHNT and CDR2 is YENEEA. The CDR3: CASSGEANTEAFF. The CDR3 DNA reads as TGTGCCAGCAGCGGGGAAGCCAACACTGAAGCTTTCTTT.

This clone appeared a single time. This CDR3 is CASRLSGVGDTQYF. Written as DNA, the CDR3 is TGTGCCAGCAGATTATCGGGGGTCGGGGATACGCAGTATTTT. The chain combines TRBV6-5 with TRBJ2-3; weak D call: TRBD2 (6 bases). Germline values: CDR1 MNHEY, CDR2 SVGAGI. This CDR3 spans 14 amino acids. V lost 6 bases, J lost 6 bases, and 16 bases lay in between.

This clone has only one observation. The V and J genes are TRBV4-2 and TRBJ1-5; D is undetermined. The CDR3 extends over 13 amino acids. Germline assignment: CDR1 LGHNA and CDR2 YNFKEQ. V lost 1 base, J lost 5 bases, and 6 bases lay in between. The CDR3 DNA reads as TGTGCCAGCAGCCAAGGACCCGATCAGCCCCAGCATTTT. It is translated as CASSQGPDQPQHF.

V is TRBV30 and J is TRBJ1-5; maybe TRBD1 (5 bases). CDR3 size: 13 residues. Germline CDR1 reads GTSNPN; CDR2 reads SVGIG (reference sequence). Trimming left V 1 base short and J 4 bases short, with 8 bases between. The CDR3 DNA reads TGTGCCTGGAGTGGGCAGGGTAATCAGCCCCAGCATTTT. It translates to CAWSGQGNQPQHF. Based on the CDR3 plus reference TRBV30 and TRBJ1-5, the full variable domain is SQTIHQWPATLVQPVGSPLSLECTVEGTSNPNLYWYRQAAGRGLQLLFYSVGIGQISSEVPQNLSASRPQDRQFILSSKKLLLSDSGFYLCAWSGQGNQPQHFGDGTRLSIL.

The gene calls are TRBV7-9 and TRBJ2-2, with D uncertain. Trimming shortened V by 5 bases and J by 2 bases, and 0 bases separated the two germline ends. Germline loops: CDR1 SEHNR, CDR2 FQNEAQ (reference sequence). The CDR3 loop spans 11 amino acids. CDR3 loop: CASSNTGELFF. As DNA, the CDR3 is TGTGCCAGCAGCAACACCGGGGAGCTGTTTTTT.

The chain links TRBV28 to TRBJ1-4; no reliable D call. Per the germline V gene, CDR1 is MDHEN and CDR2 is SYDVKM. This CDR3 is built from 16 residues. The germline V and J ends were trimmed by 0 bases and 0 bases, with 8 bases remaining between them. The chain's CDR3 is CASSLWREATNEKLFF. The DNA of the CDR3 is TGTGCCAGCAGTTTATGGCGGGAGGCAACTAATGAAAAACTGTTTTTT. The full variable domain, completed using reference TRBV28 and TRBJ1-4, is DVKVTQSSRYLVKRTGEKVFLECVQDMDHENMFWYRQDPGLGLRLIYFSYDVKMKEKGDIPEGYSVSREKKERFSLILESASTNQTSMYLCASSLWREATNEKLFFGSGTQLSVL.

The chain couples TRBV28 to TRBJ1-2; TRBD1 matches 7 bases. CDR1 and CDR2 from the germline V gene are MDHEN and SYDVKM. V gave up 8 bases and J gave up 0 bases; unmatched junction bases: 6. The CDR3 length is 14 residues. The CDR3 nucleotides are TGTGCCAGCTTACAGGGGCCCTCTAACTATGGCTACACCTTC. Protein sequence: CASLQGPSNYGYTF.

The chain couples TRBV18 to TRBJ2-1; no clear D. The germline CDR1 and CDR2 sequences are KGHSH and LQKENI. CDR3 size: 13 residues. The V end was cut by 3 bases, the J end by 4 bases, with 7 bases between. CDR3 in amino acids: CASSPSRYNEQFF. Here the CDR3 DNA reads TGTGCCAGCTCACCTTCGAGATACAATGAGCAGTTCTTC.

The gene calls are TRBV2 and TRBJ2-3, with 8 bases identical to TRBD2. This CDR3 contains 14 residues. Losses at the gene ends were 4 bases for V and 4 bases for J; bases not matched to a gene: 4. Germline V CDR1 and CDR2: SNHLY, FYNNEI. CDR3 residues: CASSARGGSDTQYF. CDR3 coding DNA: TGTGCCAGCAGTGCACGGGGGGGATCAGATACGCAGTATTTT. The whole variable domain, filled in from reference TRBV2 and TRBJ2-3, reads EPEVTQTPSHQVTQMGQEVILRCVPISNHLYFYWYRQILGQKVEFLVSFYNNEISEKSEIFDDQFSVERPDGSNFTLKIRSTKLEDSAMYFCASSARGGSDTQYFGPGTRLTVL.

The J gene is TRBJ2-1, the V gene TRBV4-3; TRBD2 matches at 7 bases. Germline V gives CDR1 LGHNA, CDR2 YSLEER. This CDR3 contains 15 residues. With 1 base clipped from V and 6 bases from J, the junction kept 6 bases outside the gene matches. The CDR3 loop is CASSQGSGAGNEQFF. CDR3 DNA: TGCGCCAGCAGCCAAGGAAGCGGGGCGGGCAATGAGCAGTTCTTC.

This clone was detected only once. The chain uses TRBV10-3 and TRBJ2-3, with TRBD2 matching over 7 bases. V trimming: 2 bases; J trimming: 0 bases; junction bases outside the gene matches: 2. This CDR3 is 15 amino acids long. CDR1 and CDR2 (germline): ENHRY, SYGVKD. DNA of the CDR3: TGTGCCATCAGTGAGGGGCGGGGGAGCACAGATACGCAGTATTTT. Residues: CAISEGRGSTDTQYF.

The chain is built from TRBV7-8 and TRBJ2-7; TRBD2 aligns across 9 bases. Germline CDR1 reads SGHVS; CDR2 reads FQNEAQ. V lost 2 bases to trimming and J lost 4 bases; unmatched junction nucleotides: 6. The CDR3 is made up of 15 amino acids. The CDR3, as DNA: TGTGCCAGCAGCTTAAAGCTGGCGGGGGGGTACGAGCAGTACTTC. This encodes CASSLKLAGGYEQYF.

V and J are TRBV30 and TRBJ1-3; 7 nucleotides line up with TRBD1. The V gene's germline CDR1 is GTSNPN and CDR2 SVGIG (reference sequence). The CDR3 spans 12 residues. The V gene end was trimmed by 8 bases and the J gene end by 0 bases; junction bases not matched to a gene: 1. The chain's CDR3 is CAGQDSGNTIYF. CDR3 nucleotides: TGTGCCGGACAGGACTCTGGAAACACCATATATTTT. The whole variable domain, filled in from reference TRBV30 and TRBJ1-3, reads SQTIHQWPATLVQPVGSPLSLECTVEGTSNPNLYWYRQAAGRGLQLLFYSVGIGQISSEVPQNLSASRPQDRQFILSSKKLLLSDSGFYLCAGQDSGNTIYFGEGSWLTVV.

The V and J genes are TRBV6-1 and TRBJ2-1, with D possibly TRBD1 on 6 matching bases. V lost 2 bases and J lost 7, with 15 bases in between. The germline V gene has CDR1 MNHNS and CDR2 SASEGT. The CDR3 has 15 residues. CDR3 protein: CASSETWQGFNEQFF. The CDR3 region has the DNA TGTGCCAGCAGTGAAACGTGGCAGGGGTTTAATGAGCAGTTCTTC.

J is TRBJ2-7 and V is TRBV5-8, with 9 positions matching TRBD2. V was clipped by 0 bases and J by 2 bases; unmatched bases: 9. The germline CDR1 and CDR2 sequences are SGHTS and YDEGEE. CDR3 length: 17 amino acids. CDR3 in DNA: TGTGCCAGCAGCTTGGATGTCGCGGGGGGGCTCCCCTACGAGCAGTACTTC. Translated, it gives CASSLDVAGGLPYEQYF.

This clone was seen only a few times. The chain carries TRBV29-1 and TRBJ2-2, with TRBD2 as a possible D gene (6 bases). The CDR3 extends over 13 amino acids. V shed 3 bases and J shed 3 bases, with 8 bases lying between them. Germline CDR1 SQVTM, CDR2 ANQGSEA. CDR3 sequence: CSVDAGYTGELFF. The CDR3 region has the DNA TGCAGCGTTGACGCGGGGTACACCGGGGAGCTGTTTTTT.

The V gene is TRBV6-1, the J gene TRBJ1-5; 8 positions match TRBD1. The CDR3 is made up of 13 amino acids. The germline V gene encodes CDR1 MNHNS and CDR2 SASEGT. V dropped 4 bases and J dropped 5; count of bases not matched to a gene: 1. This CDR3 reads CASSATGDQPQHF. CDR3 bases: TGTGCCAGCAGTGCGACAGGGGATCAGCCCCAGCATTTT.

The J gene is TRBJ2-2, the V gene TRBV11-2; 13 positions match TRBD2. Germline CDR1 reads SGHAT; CDR2 reads FQNNGV. Unmatched junction bases numbered 4, after V lost 5 bases and J lost 7 bases. The CDR3 totals 15 residues. The chain's CDR3 is CASSTGLAGFGELFF. For the CDR3, the DNA is TGTGCCAGCAGCACGGGACTAGCGGGGTTCGGGGAGCTGTTTTTT.

This clone has just a few counts. J is TRBJ1-2 and V is TRBV4-3; 9 positions agree with TRBD1. With V trimmed by 4 bases and J by 8 bases, 11 bases remained unmatched. The length of the CDR3 is 15 residues. Germline V gene data show CDR1 as LGHNA and CDR2 as YSLEER. CDR3: CASSLNRDRALGYTF. CDR3 coding DNA: TGCGCCAGCAGCCTTAACCGGGACAGGGCGTTGGGCTACACCTTC.

This sequence joins TRBV10-3 and TRBJ2-5, with D maybe TRBD2 (6 bases). Near its end, the DNA agrees better with TRBJ2-7, so the J call may be wrong. CDR1 ENHRY and CDR2 SYGVKD come from the germline V gene. This CDR3 is 14 amino acids long. For the CDR3, the DNA is TGTGCCATCATGGGCGACAGCGGGCTTAGCGAGCAGTACTTC. It yields the protein CAIMGDSGLSEQYF.

This clone has only a few counts. The chain combines TRBV7-2 with TRBJ2-7, with 9 bases identical to TRBD1. The CDR3 extends over 15 amino acids. Germline CDR1 is SGHTA and CDR2 is FQGNSA. V lost 3 bases, J lost 2 bases, and 5 bases stayed unmatched. The CDR3 bases are TGTGCCAGCAGCTTGGTACGGACAGGGGCCTACGAGCAGTACTTC. Encoded protein: CASSLVRTGAYEQYF.

The count of this clone is one. The genes are TRBV10-2 and TRBJ2-3; D possibly corresponds to TRBD1 (5 bases). Trimming shortened V by 4 bases and J by 2 bases, and 10 bases separated the two germline ends. Germline CDR1 WSHSY, CDR2 SAAADI. The CDR3 contains 14 residues. In nucleotides, the CDR3 is TGCGCCAGCAGTGGTAACAGGCCCACAGATACGCAGTATTTT. This gives the protein CASSGNRPTDTQYF.

CDR3 in amino acids: CAWRKDRENGNTIYF. Here the CDR3 DNA reads TGTGCCTGGAGAAAGGACAGGGAAAATGGAAACACCATATATTTT. The chain combines TRBV30 with TRBJ1-3; 8 bases match TRBD1. The length of the CDR3 is 15 residues. Germline V CDR1 and CDR2: GTSNPN, SVGIG (reference sequence). The trim removed 3 bases at V and 3 bases at J, leaving 7 bases unmatched.

The rearrangement links TRBV29-1 to TRBJ2-5; TRBD1 or TRBD2 may be the D gene (5 bases each). The germline V gene has CDR1 SQVTM and CDR2 ANQGSEA. The V and J ends lost 3 bases and 0 bases respectively, with 8 bases between them. This CDR3 is 13 amino acids long. The CDR3 bases are TGCAGCGTTGAGGGGGAAAACCAAGAGACCCAGTACTTC. Its protein product is CSVEGENQETQYF.